Below are 7 T cell receptor beta chains sequenced from a single sample in a study of CD8+CD57+ T cells in acquired aplastic anemia (dated by TCRdb to 2016 to 2019). Data came from an Illumina HiSeq 2000. Profiling of TCR beta VDJ combinations and CDR3 sequences used genomic DNA as the template. The public reads were quality trimmed at Q25 with fastp and then assembled into clones with MiXCR by TCRdb, keeping productive beta chains. Every CDR3 protein is listed once, alongside the most common genes and DNA of its rows. The sample table shows 150,000 to 200,000 distinct CDR3 sequences, and around 40% are seen once. The ten most abundant clones make up about 1.1% of the sample. Source material: sorted CD4+, CD8+, or CD8+CD57+ T cells (not recorded which) from PBMCs. These receptors were collected from a human donor in good health.

A note on this clonotype: The missing conserved phenylalanine or tryptophan at the end of this CDR3 makes a read error likely. V usage is TRBV11-1 and J usage is TRBJ2-2; D is perhaps TRBD1 or TRBD2 (6 bases each). The length of the CDR3 is 17 residues. Trimming left V 5 bases short and J 4 bases short, with 20 bases between. The germline CDR1 and CDR2 sequences are SGHAT and FQDESV (reference sequence). The CDR3 spells CASSPEGGLRGTGELFL. Written as DNA, the CDR3 is TGTGCCAGCAGCCCCGAAGGGGGGCTTCGGGGCACCGGGGAGCTGTTTCTT.

This clonotype was picked up a small number of times. The V call is TRBV20-1, the J call TRBJ2-2; D perhaps matches TRBD1 (6 bases). The CDR3 runs 10 residues. Germline CDR1 and CDR2: DFQATT and SNEGSKA (reference sequence). Deletions cut 6 bases from V and 7 bases from J, with 6 bases between. The CDR3 DNA follows: TGCAGTGCAGGGGGCGGGGAGCTGTTTTTT. Translation: CSAGGGELFF.

The chain joins TRBV7-8 to TRBJ1-6, with D unclear. Germline V gene data show CDR1 as SGHVS and CDR2 as FQNEAQ. The CDR3 totals 13 residues. V shed 4 bases and J shed 8 bases, with 9 bases lying between them. CDR3 in DNA: TGTGCCAGCAGCTCGCCCGGGGATTCACCCCTCCACTTT. Protein sequence: CASSSPGDSPLHF.

The chain carries TRBV24-1 and TRBJ2-7; TRBD1 or TRBD2 may be the D gene (5 bases each). The V gene lost 11 bases and the J gene lost 7 bases, with 23 bases spanning the gap. From germline, CDR1 is KGHDR and CDR2 SFDVKD. CDR3 size: 14 residues. CDR3 protein: CASSQGPGTREQYF. As DNA, the CDR3 is TGTGCCAGCAGCCAAGGGCCCGGGACGCGTGAGCAGTACTTC.

This clonotype was seen at least ten times. The gene calls are TRBV10-3 and TRBJ1-2; the D is unclear. The CDR3 is made up of 14 amino acids. The V gene's germline CDR1 is ENHRY and CDR2 SYGVKD. The ends were cut back, 0 bases at V and 2 bases at J, with 7 bases in the middle. The DNA of the CDR3 is TGTGCCATCAGTGAGTCGGTCCAGAACTATGGCTACACCTTC. Translation gives CAISESVQNYGYTF.

Of note for this clonotype: A much larger clone differs by one base, so this may be a read error. The chain couples TRBV5-5 to TRBJ1-1; no reliable D call. From germline, CDR1 is SGHKS and CDR2 YYEKEE (reference sequence). The CDR3 covers 14 residues. The CDR3 DNA reads as TGTGCCAGCAGCTTCAGACACCCGAACACTGAAGCTTCCTTT. It codes for CASSFRHPNTEASF.

This clonotype was detected ten times or more. This chain uses TRBV2 with TRBJ2-3; 10 nucleotides align to TRBD2. Trimming took 6 bases from V and 0 from J; bases not matched to a gene: 6. The CDR3 totals 16 residues. Germline CDR1 SNHLY, CDR2 FYNNEI. CDR3 in amino acids: CASRQGLALSTDTQYF. As DNA, the CDR3 is TGTGCCAGCAGACAGGGACTAGCGCTAAGCACAGATACGCAGTATTTT.